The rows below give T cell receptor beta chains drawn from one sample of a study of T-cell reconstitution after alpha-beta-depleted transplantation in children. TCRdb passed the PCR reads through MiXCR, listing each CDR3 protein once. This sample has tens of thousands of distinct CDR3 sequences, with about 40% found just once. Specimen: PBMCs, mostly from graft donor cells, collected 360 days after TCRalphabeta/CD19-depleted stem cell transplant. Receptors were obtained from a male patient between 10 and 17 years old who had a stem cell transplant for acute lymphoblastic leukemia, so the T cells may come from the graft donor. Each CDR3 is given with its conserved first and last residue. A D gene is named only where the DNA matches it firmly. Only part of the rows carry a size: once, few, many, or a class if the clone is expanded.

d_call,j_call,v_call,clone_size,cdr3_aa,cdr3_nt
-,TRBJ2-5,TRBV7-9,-,CASNRQTQETQYF,TGTGCCAGCAACCGACAGACCCAAGAGACCCAGTACTTC
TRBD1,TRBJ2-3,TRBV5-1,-,CASYRDRETDTQYF,TGCGCCAGCTATCGGGACAGGGAAACAGATACGCAGTATTTT
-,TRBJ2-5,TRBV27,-,CAMRAGKTQYF,TGTGCCATGCGAGCAGGGAAGACCCAGTACTTC
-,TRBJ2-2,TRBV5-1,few,CASSPTGQLNTGELFF,TGCGCCAGCAGCCCCACGGGACAACTGAACACCGGGGAGCTGTTTTTT
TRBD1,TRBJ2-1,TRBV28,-,CASRGQGGYYEQFF,TGTGCCAGCAGGGGACAGGGAGGCTACTATGAGCAGTTCTTC
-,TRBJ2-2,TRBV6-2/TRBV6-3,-,CASSYGTELFF,TGTGCCAGCAGTTACGGTACGGAGCTGTTTTTT
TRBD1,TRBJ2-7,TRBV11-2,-,CASSLEGTAYEQYF,TGTGCCAGCAGCTTAGAAGGGACAGCCTACGAGCAGTACTTC
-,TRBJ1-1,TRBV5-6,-,CASSLGTALVTEAFF,TGTGCCAGCAGCTTGGGGACAGCCCTAGTCACTGAAGCTTTCTTT
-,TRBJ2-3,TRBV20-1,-,CSAPAPSTDTQYF,TGCAGTGCCCCTGCGCCCAGCACAGATACGCAGTATTTT
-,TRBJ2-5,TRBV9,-,CASSVGRIEETQYF,TGTGCCAGCAGCGTAGGTCGGATAGAAGAGACCCAGTACTTC
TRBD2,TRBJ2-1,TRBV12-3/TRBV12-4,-,CASSYWTSGDNEQFF,TGTGCCAGCAGTTACTGGACTAGTGGAGACAATGAGCAGTTCTTC